The present entry profiles one T cell receptor beta chain with its context. The antigen remains unidentified. The record originates from a study of CD8+CD57+ T cells in acquired aplastic anemia. Study findings and constraints: Approximately 29 was the count of CD8+ CDR3 sequences that patients shared with controls.

TCR beta VDJ combinations and CDR3 sequences were profiled from genomic DNA. TCRdb recomputed calls from the reads with MiXCR, one row per CDR3 protein. The sample records some 200,000 distinct CDR3 sequences, less than 60% being singletons. The authors sequenced patients whose flow cytometry had shown CD8+CD57+ cell expansion. Severe acquired aplastic anemia affected all patients. There was no therapy given to any patient before the blood sampling took place. The sequenced sample was sorted CD4+, CD8+, or CD8+CD57+ T cells (not recorded which) from PBMCs. The TCR originated in a human donor with aplastic anemia.

DNA of the CDR3: TGTGCCTTCTCCGGGACAGGAGGTTCACCCCTCCACTTT. Its translation is CAFSGTGGSPLHF. The chain employs TRBV30 and TRBJ1-6; 8 nucleotides line up with TRBD1. V lost 7 bases, J lost 9 bases, and 8 bases stayed unmatched. Germline CDR1 reads GTSNPN; CDR2 reads SVGIG (reference sequence). The CDR3 contains 13 residues.